A single sample gave rise to the 24 T cell receptor beta chains below, sequenced in a study of persistence of HIV-infected CD4 T cells. Their antigens are not known. The stimulus was an HIV-1 Gag 15-mer peptide pool, roughly 1 ug/peptide/mL. Memory cells lacking CD40L and CD69 with high CD45RO were sorted. The immunoSEQ assay was version 4, run in survey mode. The data were produced by immunoSEQ multiplex PCR, yet TCRdb's version contains in-frame clones alone and is incomplete. The data contain about 64,000 clones, under 80% of them seen just once; the ten biggest clones take up more than 1.5%. The sample here was CD4+ T cells sorted from PBMCs after roughly 18-hour stimulation, taken from a patient who received antiretroviral therapy. The receptor set was obtained from an adult man with HIV who was CMV-seropositive.

The chain uses TRBV7-9 and TRBJ2-3, with D tentatively TRBD1 (6 bases). CDR3 length equals 15 residues. The germline V and J ends were trimmed by 1 base and 2 bases, with 10 bases remaining between them. Looked up from germline, CDR1 is SEHNR and CDR2 is FQNEAQ (reference sequence). CDR3 residues: CASSLVTGITDTQYF. CDR3 in DNA: TGTGCCAGCAGCTTAGTAACAGGGATCACAGATACGCAGTATTTT.

This clone was detected only once. The rearrangement uses TRBV6-5 and TRBJ2-7, with D tentatively TRBD1 (6 bases). Germline CDR1 is MNHEY and CDR2 is SVGAGI. The CDR3 sequence is 11 residues long. Trimming pared 8 bases from V and 5 bases from J, leaving 10 bases between. The CDR3 nucleotides read TGTGCCAGCGGCAGGGGCAACGAGCAGTACTTC. It translates to CASGRGNEQYF.

The V call is TRBV18, the J call TRBJ1-1; the D gene is possibly TRBD1 (5 bases). This CDR3 is built from 14 residues. CDR1 KGHSH and CDR2 LQKENI come from the germline V gene. Trimming cost V 1 base and J 3 bases, with 9 bases left between them. This CDR3 is CASSPQWGDTEAFF. The CDR3 DNA sequence: TGTGCCAGCTCACCACAATGGGGGGACACTGAAGCTTTCTTT.

The chain combines TRBV14 with TRBJ1-3, with D unclear. There are 16 residues in the CDR3. Per germline, CDR1 SGHDN and CDR2 FVKESK. Trimming shortened V by 1 base and J by 0 bases, and 10 bases separated the two germline ends. The CDR3 is CASSQGTVSSGNTIYF. CDR3 DNA sequence: TGTGCCAGCAGCCAAGGGACCGTAAGCTCTGGAAACACCATATATTTT.

The rearrangement links TRBV5-4 to TRBJ2-7; TRBD1 is a possible D gene (6 bases). This CDR3 spans 14 amino acids. Trimming pared 4 bases from V and 4 bases from J, leaving 15 bases between. CDR1 and CDR2 (germline): SGHNT, YYREEE (reference sequence). CDR3 in amino acids: CASSPGHRRYEQYF. The CDR3 DNA sequence: TGTGCCAGCAGCCCGGGACATCGCCGGTACGAGCAGTACTTC.

The chain couples TRBV5-6 to TRBJ2-3; D is ambiguous. The CDR3 extends over 13 amino acids. Germline-derived CDR1 and CDR2 are SGHDT and YYEEEE. V was clipped by 1 base and J by 4 bases, with 7 bases between them. This chain's CDR3 is CASSLSGADTQYF. The CDR3 DNA is TGTGCCAGCAGCTTGTCAGGCGCAGATACGCAGTATTTT.

The chain employs TRBV2 and TRBJ2-2; 10 bases are a match to TRBD2. Germline CDR1 is SNHLY and CDR2 is FYNNEI. V shed 2 bases, J shed 4 bases, and the junction held 7 bases outside the gene matches. This CDR3 region has 17 residues. The CDR3 protein is CASSERAGGPSTGELFF. As DNA, the CDR3 is TGTGCCAGCAGTGAACGAGCGGGGGGGCCAAGCACCGGGGAGCTGTTTTTT.

This clone was picked up a small number of times. The chain joins TRBV12-3 or TRBV12-4 to TRBJ2-7; D perhaps matches TRBD2 (7 bases). The CDR3 extends over 12 amino acids. The germline V and J ends were trimmed by 6 bases and 2 bases, with 8 bases remaining between them. The CDR3 protein is CASRGGAYEQYF. CDR3 sequence (DNA): TGTGCCAGCAGAGGGGGGGCCTACGAGCAGTACTTC.

This chain joins TRBV5-5 and TRBJ2-1; D may be TRBD2 (5 bases). From germline, CDR1 is SGHKS and CDR2 YYEKEE (reference sequence). The CDR3 length is 12 residues. Trimming shortened V by 8 bases and J by 8 bases, and 14 bases separated the two germline ends. DNA for the CDR3: TGTGCCAGTATGAAGGAGGACTATGAGCAGTTCTTC. This codes for CASMKEDYEQFF.

The chain couples TRBV5-1 to TRBJ1-5, with D unresolved. Trimming took 0 bases from V and 1 from J, leaving 8 bases between them. The germline gives CDR1 SGHRS, CDR2 YFSETQ. This CDR3 contains 15 residues. The CDR3 DNA is TGCGCCAGCAGCTTGGAGGGAAGGAGCAATCAGCCCCAGCATTTT. This codes for CASSLEGRSNQPQHF.

There are a few counts of this clone. The V and J genes are TRBV6-6 and TRBJ1-1; D is unclear. The CDR3 is made up of 15 amino acids. V was clipped by 1 base and J by 1 base, with 10 bases between them. Germline loops: CDR1 MNHNY, CDR2 SVGAGI (reference sequence). CDR3 residues: CASSYLSGPNTEAFF. CDR3 DNA: TGTGCCAGCAGTTACTTGTCAGGTCCGAACACTGAAGCTTTCTTT.

The V gene is TRBV6-1, the J gene TRBJ1-5; the match to TRBD1 covers 8 bases. The CDR3 consists of 15 residues. V gave up 6 bases and J gave up 4 bases; unmatched junction bases: 8. Germline V gene data show CDR1 as MNHNS and CDR2 as SASEGT. Here the CDR3 reads CASSKQGEGNQPQHF. The CDR3 bases are TGTGCCAGCAGCAAACAGGGGGAGGGGAATCAGCCCCAGCATTTT.

The gene calls are TRBV9 and TRBJ1-1; 8 nucleotides line up with TRBD1. This CDR3 contains 14 residues. V lost 4 bases to trimming and J lost 3 bases; unmatched junction nucleotides: 5. The germline V gene encodes CDR1 SGDLS and CDR2 YYNGEE. CDR3 DNA: TGTGCCAGCAGCAAAGGACAGGGTGACACTGAAGCTTTCTTT. As protein: CASSKGQGDTEAFF.

The V call is TRBV7-3, the J call TRBJ2-6; D may be TRBD1 (8 bases). The CDR3 runs 19 residues. Germline-derived CDR1 and CDR2 are SGHTA and FQGTGA. With 0 bases removed from V and 1 base from J, the gap between germline ends came to 16 bases. CDR3 loop: CASSLTGGTGPSGANVLTF. CDR3 sequence (DNA): TGTGCCAGCAGCTTAACGGGAGGGACAGGCCCGTCTGGGGCCAACGTCCTGACTTTC.

The chain recombines TRBV29-1 with TRBJ1-2; 8 positions agree with TRBD1. With 1 base clipped from V and 7 bases from J, the junction kept 2 bases outside the gene matches. The CDR3 loop spans 12 amino acids. The germline gives CDR1 SQVTM, CDR2 ANQGSEA. For the CDR3, the DNA is TGCAGCGTTGAAGGGACAGGGCTTGGCTACACCTTC. This translates into CSVEGTGLGYTF.

V is TRBV28 and J is TRBJ2-7; 7 bases agree with TRBD1. Germline CDR1 reads MDHEN; CDR2 reads SYDVKM. The CDR3 consists of 14 residues. The trim removed 3 bases at V and 4 bases at J, leaving 6 bases unmatched. CDR3 in amino acids: CASSLAQDRYEQYF. The CDR3 region has the DNA TGTGCCAGCAGTTTGGCTCAGGACAGGTACGAGCAGTACTTC.

The chain recombines TRBV5-1 with TRBJ2-1; 7 bases fit TRBD1. There are 15 residues in the CDR3. Germline lookup yields CDR1 SGHRS and CDR2 YFSETQ. The junction had 9 bases not matched to a gene; V was cut back by 4 bases and J by 5 bases. The CDR3 spells CASSDGQVAHNEQFF. Written as DNA, the CDR3 is TGCGCCAGCAGCGACGGACAGGTTGCTCACAATGAGCAGTTCTTC.

The rearrangement joins TRBV5-1 to TRBJ2-7; a possible D gene is TRBD2 (6 bases). Germline V lookup: CDR1 SGHRS, CDR2 YFSETQ. Trimming shortened V by 1 base and J by 5 bases, and 16 bases separated the two germline ends. The CDR3 contains 15 residues. Here the CDR3 reads CASSLLGGVKDEQYF. DNA for the CDR3: TGCGCCAGCAGCTTGTTAGGAGGGGTCAAGGACGAGCAGTACTTC.

The chain carries TRBV19 and TRBJ1-6; D is unclear. The CDR3 totals 17 residues. The germline V gene encodes CDR1 LNHDA and CDR2 SQIVND (reference sequence). Trimming took off 3 bases at V and 6 bases at J, with 18 bases between the two ends. CDR3 loop: CASSMVLSRGANSPLHF. Written as DNA, the CDR3 is TGTGCCAGTAGTATGGTGCTCTCGCGCGGAGCTAATTCACCCCTCCACTTT.

This chain uses TRBV2 with TRBJ2-1, with a possible D match to TRBD1 (6 bases). The V and J ends lost 4 bases and 9 bases respectively, with 13 bases between them. From germline, CDR1 is SNHLY and CDR2 FYNNEI. The CDR3 loop spans 13 amino acids. The CDR3 here is CASSAPTGTEQFF. In DNA form, the CDR3 reads TGTGCCAGCAGTGCCCCTACAGGGACTGAGCAGTTCTTC.

This clone is medium-sized. The chain recombines TRBV28 with TRBJ2-7, with a possible D match to TRBD1 (6 bases). There are 14 residues in the CDR3. V was clipped by 5 bases and J by 6 bases, with 17 bases between them. Germline values: CDR1 MDHEN, CDR2 SYDVKM. This chain's CDR3 is CASSGFNRAGEQYF. DNA of the CDR3: TGTGCCAGCAGTGGGTTTAACAGGGCGGGCGAGCAGTACTTC.

This chain links TRBV28 with TRBJ1-6, with a possible D match to TRBD1 (6 bases). Germline values: CDR1 MDHEN, CDR2 SYDVKM. This CDR3 has 15 amino acids. Trimming took 6 bases from V and 0 from J, leaving 9 bases between them. The CDR3 region is CASSGQSSYNSPLHF. The CDR3 bases are TGTGCCAGCAGCGGACAGAGCTCCTATAATTCACCCCTCCACTTT.

V and J are TRBV10-3 and TRBJ2-7; the D is unclear. Trimming removed 1 base at V and 3 bases at J, with 4 bases between. The germline CDR1 and CDR2 sequences are ENHRY and SYGVKD. The CDR3 has 12 residues. The CDR3, as DNA: TGTGCCATCAGTGAGTGGAGCTACGAGCAGTACTTC. Protein: CAISEWSYEQYF.

This sequence joins TRBV5-5 and TRBJ2-1, with 10 bases aligning to TRBD2. The CDR3 runs 15 residues. V gave up 3 bases and J gave up 6 bases; unmatched junction bases: 6. Germline CDR1 is SGHKS and CDR2 is YYEKEE (reference sequence). CDR3 region: CASSSLAGVGNEQFF. The CDR3, as DNA: TGTGCCAGCAGCTCCCTAGCGGGGGTAGGCAATGAGCAGTTCTTC.